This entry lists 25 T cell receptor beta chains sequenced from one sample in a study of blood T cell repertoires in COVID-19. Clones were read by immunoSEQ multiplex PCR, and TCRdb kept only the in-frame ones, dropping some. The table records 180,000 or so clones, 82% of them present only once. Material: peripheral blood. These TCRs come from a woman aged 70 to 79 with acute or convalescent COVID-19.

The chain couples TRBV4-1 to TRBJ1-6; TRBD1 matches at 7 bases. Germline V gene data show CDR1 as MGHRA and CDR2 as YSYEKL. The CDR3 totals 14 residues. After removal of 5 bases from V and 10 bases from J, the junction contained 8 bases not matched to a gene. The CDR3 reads CASSGTGVHSPLHF. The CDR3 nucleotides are TGCGCCAGCAGCGGAACAGGGGTACACTCACCCCTCCACTTT.

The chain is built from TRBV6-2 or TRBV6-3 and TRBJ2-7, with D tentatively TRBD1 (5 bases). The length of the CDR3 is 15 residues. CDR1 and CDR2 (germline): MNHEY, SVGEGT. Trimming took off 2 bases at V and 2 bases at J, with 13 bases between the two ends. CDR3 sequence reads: CASSYVGSGPYEQYF. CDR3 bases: TGTGCCAGCAGTTACGTTGGTTCAGGGCCCTACGAGCAGTACTTC.

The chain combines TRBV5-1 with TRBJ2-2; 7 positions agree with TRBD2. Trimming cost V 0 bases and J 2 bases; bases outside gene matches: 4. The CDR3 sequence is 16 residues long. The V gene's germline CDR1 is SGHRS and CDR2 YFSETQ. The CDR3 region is CASSLAPSGNTGELFF. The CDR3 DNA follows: TGCGCCAGCAGCTTGGCCCCTAGCGGAAACACCGGGGAGCTGTTTTTT.

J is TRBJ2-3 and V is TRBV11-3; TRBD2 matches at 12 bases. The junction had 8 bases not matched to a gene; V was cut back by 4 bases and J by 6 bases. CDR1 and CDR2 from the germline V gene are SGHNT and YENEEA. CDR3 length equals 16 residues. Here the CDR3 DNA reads TGTGCCAGCAGCTCTCGGACTAGCGGGGAGGGGGATACGCAGTATTTT. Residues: CASSSRTSGEGDTQYF.

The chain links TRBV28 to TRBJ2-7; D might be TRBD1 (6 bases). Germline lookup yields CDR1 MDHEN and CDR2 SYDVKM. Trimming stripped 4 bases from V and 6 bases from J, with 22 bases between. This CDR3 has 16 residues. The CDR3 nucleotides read TGTGCCAGCAGTTCAGTCTTACAGGGCTCTTATAGCGAGCAGTACTTC. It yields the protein CASSSVLQGSYSEQYF.

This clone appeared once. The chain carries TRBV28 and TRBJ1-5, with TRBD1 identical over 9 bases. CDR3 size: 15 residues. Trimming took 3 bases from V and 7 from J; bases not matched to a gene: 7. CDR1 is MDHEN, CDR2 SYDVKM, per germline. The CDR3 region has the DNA TGTGCCAGCAGTTTCGGGACAGGGAACAACCAGCCCCAGCATTTT. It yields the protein CASSFGTGNNQPQHF. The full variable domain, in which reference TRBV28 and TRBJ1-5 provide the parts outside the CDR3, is DVKVTQSSRYLVKRTGEKVFLECVQDMDHENMFWYRQDPGLGLRLIYFSYDVKMKEKGDIPEGYSVSREKKERFSLILESASTNQTSMYLCASSFGTGNNQPQHFGDGTRLSIL.

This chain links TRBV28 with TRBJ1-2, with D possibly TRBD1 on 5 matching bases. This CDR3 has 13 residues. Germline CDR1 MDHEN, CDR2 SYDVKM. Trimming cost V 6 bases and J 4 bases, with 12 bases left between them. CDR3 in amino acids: CASSPGTPYGYTF. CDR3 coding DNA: TGTGCCAGCAGCCCCGGGACTCCCTATGGCTACACCTTC.

The CDR3 is CASSLTPGQGIYEQYF. The CDR3, as DNA: TGCGCCAGCAGCTTGACCCCGGGACAGGGGATCTACGAGCAGTACTTC. The genes are TRBV5-1 and TRBJ2-7; 10 bases align to TRBD1. The CDR3 has 16 amino acids. Trimming took 1 base from V and 3 from J; bases not matched to a gene: 7. Germline-derived CDR1 and CDR2 are SGHRS and YFSETQ.

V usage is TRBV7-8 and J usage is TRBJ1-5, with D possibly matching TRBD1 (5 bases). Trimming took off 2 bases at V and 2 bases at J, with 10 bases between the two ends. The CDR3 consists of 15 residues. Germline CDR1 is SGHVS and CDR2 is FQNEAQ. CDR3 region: CASSLRRTRNQPQHF. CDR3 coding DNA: TGTGCCAGCAGCTTACGCCGGACACGCAATCAGCCCCAGCATTTT.

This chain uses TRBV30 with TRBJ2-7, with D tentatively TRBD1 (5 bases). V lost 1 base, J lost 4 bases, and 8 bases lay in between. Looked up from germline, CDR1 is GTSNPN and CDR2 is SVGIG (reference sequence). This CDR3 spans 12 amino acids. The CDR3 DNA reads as TGTGCCTGGAGTGAACCAGGGTACGAGCAGTACTTC. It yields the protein CAWSEPGYEQYF.

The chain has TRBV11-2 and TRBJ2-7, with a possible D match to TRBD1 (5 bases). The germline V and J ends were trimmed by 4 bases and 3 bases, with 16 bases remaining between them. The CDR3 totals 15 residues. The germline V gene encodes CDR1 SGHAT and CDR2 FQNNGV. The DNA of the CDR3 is TGTGCCAGCAGCTCTCGTCGGGCAGGGATCTACGAGCAGTACTTC. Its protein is CASSSRRAGIYEQYF. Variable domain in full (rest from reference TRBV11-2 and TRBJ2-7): EAGVAQSPRYKIIEKRQSVAFWCNPISGHATLYWYQQILGQGPKLLIQFQNNGVVDDSQLPKDRFSAERLKGVDSTLKIQPAKLEDSAVYLCASSSRRAGIYEQYFGPGTRLTVT.

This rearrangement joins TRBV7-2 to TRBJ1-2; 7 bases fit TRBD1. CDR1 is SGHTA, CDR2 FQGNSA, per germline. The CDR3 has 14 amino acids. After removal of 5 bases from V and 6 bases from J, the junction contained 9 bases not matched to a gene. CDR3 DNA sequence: TGTGCCAGCAGCCGCTCGACAGGGCAGCATGGCTACACCTTC. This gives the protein CASSRSTGQHGYTF. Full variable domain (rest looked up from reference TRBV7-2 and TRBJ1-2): GAGVSQSPSNKVTEKGKDVELRCDPISGHTALYWYRQSLGQGLEFLIYFQGNSAPDKSGLPSDRFSAERTGGSVSTLTIQRTQQEDSAVYLCASSRSTGQHGYTFGSGTRLTVV.

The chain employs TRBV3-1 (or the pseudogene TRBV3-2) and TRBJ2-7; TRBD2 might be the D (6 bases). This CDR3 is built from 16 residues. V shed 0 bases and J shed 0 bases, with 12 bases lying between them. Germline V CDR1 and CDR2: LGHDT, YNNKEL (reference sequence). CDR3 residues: CASSQEGSGSSYEQYF. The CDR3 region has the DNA TGTGCCAGCAGCCAAGAAGGTAGCGGAAGCTCCTACGAGCAGTACTTC.

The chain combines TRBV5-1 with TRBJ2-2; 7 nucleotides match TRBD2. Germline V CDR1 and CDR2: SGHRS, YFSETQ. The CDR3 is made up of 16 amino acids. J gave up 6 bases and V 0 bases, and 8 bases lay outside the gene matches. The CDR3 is CASSLDSGGEAGELFF. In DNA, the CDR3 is TGCGCCAGCAGCTTGGATTCGGGGGGAGAGGCCGGGGAGCTGTTTTTT.

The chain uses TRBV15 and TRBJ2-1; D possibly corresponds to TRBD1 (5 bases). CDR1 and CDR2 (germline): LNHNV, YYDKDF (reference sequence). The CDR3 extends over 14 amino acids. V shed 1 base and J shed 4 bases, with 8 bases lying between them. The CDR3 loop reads CATSRGQIYNEQFF. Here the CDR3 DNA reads TGTGCCACCAGCAGAGGACAGATTTACAATGAGCAGTTCTTC.

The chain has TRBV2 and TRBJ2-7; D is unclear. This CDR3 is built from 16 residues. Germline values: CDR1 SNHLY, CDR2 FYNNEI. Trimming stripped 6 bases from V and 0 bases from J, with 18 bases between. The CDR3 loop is CASSVPPLAYSYEQYF. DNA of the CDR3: TGTGCCAGCAGCGTCCCGCCCCTTGCCTACTCCTACGAGCAGTACTTC.

CDR3 in amino acids: CASSQEAGQGYGYTF. The CDR3 DNA is TGTGCCAGCAGCCAAGAGGCGGGACAGGGTTATGGCTACACCTTC. V is TRBV3-1 (or the pseudogene TRBV3-2) and J is TRBJ1-2, with 9 bases matching TRBD1. Germline values: CDR1 LGHDT, CDR2 YNNKEL (reference sequence). With V trimmed by 0 bases and J by 5 bases, 4 bases remained unmatched. The CDR3 sequence is 15 residues long.

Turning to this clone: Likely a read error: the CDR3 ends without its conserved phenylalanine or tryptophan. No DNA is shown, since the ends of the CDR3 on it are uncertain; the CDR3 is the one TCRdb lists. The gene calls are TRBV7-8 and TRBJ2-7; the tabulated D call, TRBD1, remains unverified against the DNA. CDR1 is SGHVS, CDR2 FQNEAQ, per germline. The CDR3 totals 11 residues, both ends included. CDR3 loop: CASSAESGSPI.

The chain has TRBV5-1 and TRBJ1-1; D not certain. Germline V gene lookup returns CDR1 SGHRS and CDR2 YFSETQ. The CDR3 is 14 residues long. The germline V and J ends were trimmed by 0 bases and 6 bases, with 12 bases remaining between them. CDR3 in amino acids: CASSLGPRVPEAFF. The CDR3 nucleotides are TGCGCCAGCAGCTTGGGTCCCCGGGTACCTGAAGCTTTCTTT.

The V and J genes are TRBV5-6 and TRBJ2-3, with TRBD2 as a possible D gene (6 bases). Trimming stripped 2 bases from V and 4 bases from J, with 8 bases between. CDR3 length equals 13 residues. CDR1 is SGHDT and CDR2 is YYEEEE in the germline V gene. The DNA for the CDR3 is TGTGCCAGCAGCTTTACGGGGGCAGATACGCAGTATTTT. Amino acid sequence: CASSFTGADTQYF.

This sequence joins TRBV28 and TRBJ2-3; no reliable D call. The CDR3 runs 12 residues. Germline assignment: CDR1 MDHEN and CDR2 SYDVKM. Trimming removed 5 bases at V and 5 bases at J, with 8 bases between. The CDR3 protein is CASSLGRDTQYF. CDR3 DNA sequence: TGTGCCAGCAGTCTAGGTAGAGATACGCAGTATTTT.

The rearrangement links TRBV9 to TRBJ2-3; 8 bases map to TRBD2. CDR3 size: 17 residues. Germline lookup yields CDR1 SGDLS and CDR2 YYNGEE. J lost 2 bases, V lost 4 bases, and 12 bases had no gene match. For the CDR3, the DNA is TGTGCCAGCAGCACCAGCGGGGGAGCTTACCCCACAGATACGCAGTATTTT. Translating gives CASSTSGGAYPTDTQYF.

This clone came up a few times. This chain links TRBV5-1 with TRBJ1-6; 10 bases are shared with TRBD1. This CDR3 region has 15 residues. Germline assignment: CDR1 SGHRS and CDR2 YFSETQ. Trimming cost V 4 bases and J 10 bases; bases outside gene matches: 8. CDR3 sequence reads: CASSGVGQGRSPLHF. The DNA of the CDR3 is TGCGCCAGCAGCGGGGTGGGACAGGGGCGCTCACCCCTCCACTTT.

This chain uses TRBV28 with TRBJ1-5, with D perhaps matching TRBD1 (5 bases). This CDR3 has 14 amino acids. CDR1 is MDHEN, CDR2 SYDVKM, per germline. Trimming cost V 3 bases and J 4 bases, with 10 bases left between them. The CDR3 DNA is TGTGCCAGCAGTTTCTGGGGGGGGAATCAGCCCCAGCATTTT. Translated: CASSFWGGNQPQHF.

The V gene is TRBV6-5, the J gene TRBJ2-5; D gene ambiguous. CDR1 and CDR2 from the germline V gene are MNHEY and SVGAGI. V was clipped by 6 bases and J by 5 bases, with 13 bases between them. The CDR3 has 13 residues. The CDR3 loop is CASSQTRSETQYF. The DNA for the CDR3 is TGTGCCAGCAGCCAAACGAGAAGCGAGACCCAGTACTTC.